One sample yielded the 3 T cell receptor beta chains listed below, sequenced in a study of shared clonotypes between healthy human individuals. Repertoires were generated with immunoSEQ multiplex PCR, while TCRdb's copy carries only in-frame clones and drops some. Found here are about 96,000 clones, 68% of them singletons; the top ten hold approximately 53%. The sequenced sample was memory CD8+ T cells sorted from blood. Subset: CD45RO+ cells pooled with CCR7-negative TemRA cells. These TCRs come from a young man in good health.

The table lists this clone with a few counts. V is TRBV28 and J is TRBJ2-7; maybe TRBD2 (6 bases). The germline V gene has CDR1 MDHEN and CDR2 SYDVKM. V lost 6 bases to trimming and J lost 3 bases, with 9 bases between them. There are 12 residues in the CDR3. The CDR3 loop is CASRATSYEQYF. The CDR3 region has the DNA TGTGCCAGCAGAGCGACTAGCTACGAGCAGTACTTC.

CDR3 loop: CASSFGGQYSYEQYF. In DNA, the CDR3 is TGTGCCAGCAGTTTTGGGGGCCAGTACTCCTACGAGCAGTACTTC. The chain combines TRBV28 with TRBJ2-7; TRBD1 might be the D (6 bases). CDR3 length: 15 residues. V was trimmed by 3 bases and J by 0 bases, leaving 12 bases between them. Germline values: CDR1 MDHEN, CDR2 SYDVKM.

The chain links TRBV6-1 to TRBJ2-3; 12 bases are a match to TRBD2. The CDR3 sequence is 17 residues long. J gave up 4 bases and V 0 bases, and 5 bases lay outside the gene matches. Germline lookup yields CDR1 MNHNS and CDR2 SASEGT. CDR3 nucleotides: TGTGCCAGCAGTGAAGCACTAGCGGGAGGAACGGCAGATACGCAGTATTTT. Encoded protein: CASSEALAGGTADTQYF.